The 29 T cell receptor beta chains listed next were all sequenced from one sample in a study of T cell clusters in autoimmune cytopenias. TRB was amplified from 250 ng of peripheral blood genomic DNA per sample. Multiplex touch-down PCR amplified TRB using TRB-A and TRB-B pools in one tube. TCRdb re-called the multiplex PCR reads and catalogs CDR3 proteins one per entry, DNA excluded. The sample shows nearly 5,500 distinct CDR3 sequences, and around 21% sits with its ten largest clones. These data are also associated with another study on T cell repertoires in aging, cancer and after chemotherapy.

The sequenced sample was peripheral blood. These receptors all come from a human donor in good health.

This clonotype is classed as medium-sized by frequency. The genes are TRBV13 and TRBJ1-2. The CDR3 covers 15 residues. Germline assignment: CDR1 PRHDT and CDR2 FYEKMQ (reference sequence). CDR3 sequence reads: CASSLGQGLNYGYTF. Supplemented by reference TRBV13 and TRBJ1-2, the full variable domain reads AAGVIQSPRHLIKEKRETATLKCYPIPRHDTVYWYQQGPGQDPQFLISFYEKMQSDKGSIPDRFSAQQFSDYHSELNMSSLELGDSALYFCASSLGQGLNYGYTFGSGTRLTVV.

This clonotype registers medium-sized by frequency. This chain links TRBV27 with TRBJ2-3. The CDR3 extends over 15 amino acids. Germline V CDR1 and CDR2: MNHEY, SMNVEV (reference sequence). The CDR3: CASSSSTLYTDTQYF.

Judged by frequency, this clonotype is medium-sized. The chain joins TRBV27 to TRBJ1-6. CDR3 size: 13 residues. Germline-derived CDR1 and CDR2 are MNHEY and SMNVEV (reference sequence). The CDR3 here is CASSLQNNSPLHF.

Frequency places this clonotype as medium-sized. V gene TRBV18 combines with J gene TRBJ1-2; as DNA is missing, the TRBD1 call by TCRdb cannot be tested. This CDR3 has 14 amino acids. CDR1 and CDR2 (germline): KGHSH, LQKENI. The CDR3 reads CASSPTASNYGYTF.

By frequency, this clonotype is medium-sized. The J gene is TRBJ2-1, the V gene TRBV6-5; the TCRdb D gene call, TRBD1, has no DNA to confirm it. The CDR3 sequence is 14 residues long. CDR1 and CDR2 (germline): MNHEY, SVGAGI. CDR3 protein: CASSYSPPRNEQFF.

This clonotype is medium-sized by frequency. This chain joins TRBV19 and TRBJ2-1; TCRdb designates TRBD2, a call that cannot be tested without DNA. The CDR3 length is 13 residues. Germline lookup yields CDR1 LNHDA and CDR2 SQIVND (reference sequence). The CDR3 loop reads CATEWREGNEQFF.

By frequency, this clonotype registers medium-sized. The J gene is TRBJ1-2, the V gene TRBV18; with no DNA, the TCRdb D assignment of TRBD1 cannot be verified. Germline CDR1 is KGHSH and CDR2 is LQKENI. The CDR3 consists of 14 residues. The CDR3 loop is CASSAGTGPDGYTF. The variable domain in full, with the rest retrieved from reference TRBV18 and TRBJ1-2, is NAGVMQNPRHLVRRRGQEARLRCSPMKGHSHVYWYRQLPEEGLKFMVYLQKENIIDESGMPKERFSAEFPKEGPSILRIQQVVRGDSAAYFCASSAGTGPDGYTFGSGTRLTVV.

The chain links TRBV20-1 to TRBJ2-2; TCRdb designates TRBD1, a call that cannot be tested without DNA. This CDR3 region has 15 residues. Per the germline V gene, CDR1 is DFQATT and CDR2 is SNEGSKA (reference sequence). The CDR3 sequence is CSATRRGLGAGELFF.

The chain has TRBV14 and TRBJ1-1; TCRdb picks TRBD1, but there is no DNA to check that call. Germline V gene data show CDR1 as SGHDN and CDR2 as FVKESK. CDR3 length: 13 residues. The CDR3: CASSSGQGTRAFF.

The chain employs TRBV28 and TRBJ1-1. This CDR3 contains 12 residues. Germline CDR1 reads MDHEN; CDR2 reads SYDVKM. CDR3 sequence: CASIQEFTEAFF.

By frequency, this clonotype is medium-sized. The chain couples TRBV27 to TRBJ1-2; TCRdb picks TRBD1, but there is no DNA to check that call. This CDR3 is 18 amino acids long. Germline V gene data show CDR1 as MNHEY and CDR2 as SMNVEV (reference sequence). The CDR3: CASSPALGGSRNDYGYTF.

The gene calls are TRBV5-1 and TRBJ1-2; without DNA, the TCRdb call of TRBD1 cannot be checked. The CDR3 covers 15 residues. CDR1 and CDR2 from the germline V gene are SGHRS and YFSETQ. The CDR3 here is CASALVGGGYGGYTF.

The chain uses TRBV5-4 and TRBJ2-7. The CDR3 covers 16 residues. Germline values: CDR1 SGHNT, CDR2 YYREEE (reference sequence). The CDR3 spells CASSQEIRILTSEQYF.

This clonotype is classed as medium-sized by frequency. The chain is built from TRBV30 and TRBJ2-3; absent DNA, TCRdb's TRBD2 call cannot be checked. The CDR3 spans 14 residues. Germline V CDR1 and CDR2: GTSNPN, SVGIG (reference sequence). CDR3 residues: CAGASGSLIDTQYF.

This clonotype counts as medium-sized (0.01 to 0.1%) by frequency. The rearrangement uses TRBV6-1 and TRBJ2-6; TCRdb's D gene call, TRBD1, goes unchecked for lack of DNA. Germline V gene sequence: CDR1 MNHNS, CDR2 SASEGT. This CDR3 is built from 15 residues. This chain's CDR3 is CASSGEGAGANVLTF.

This clonotype is labeled medium-sized based on frequency. The V gene is TRBV5-6, the J gene TRBJ2-6; the D gene TCRdb calls, TRBD1, cannot be checked with no DNA. This CDR3 comprises 18 residues. Germline loops: CDR1 SGHDT, CDR2 YYEEEE. CDR3 amino acids: CASSKRTGYVRGANVLTF.

Considering frequency, this clonotype is medium-sized. The chain couples TRBV12-3 or TRBV12-4 to TRBJ1-2. The CDR3 is 16 residues long. CDR3 sequence reads: CASSSTLPDLNYGYTF.

This rearrangement joins TRBV12-3 or TRBV12-4 to TRBJ2-5; TCRdb indicates TRBD1, and absent DNA this call remains unverified. The CDR3 runs to 14 residues. The CDR3 sequence: CASSPRARQGTQYF.

This clonotype is labeled medium-sized (0.01 to 0.1%) based on frequency. The rearrangement links TRBV15 to TRBJ1-1; absent DNA, TCRdb's TRBD1 call cannot be checked. There are 13 residues in the CDR3. The germline V gene has CDR1 LNHNV and CDR2 YYDKDF (reference sequence). CDR3 residues: CATSRAPGTEAFF.

Considering frequency, this clonotype is medium-sized (0.01 to 0.1%). The chain joins TRBV19 to TRBJ1-2; TCRdb's D gene call, TRBD1, goes unchecked for lack of DNA. Germline lookup yields CDR1 LNHDA and CDR2 SQIVND (reference sequence). CDR3 size: 14 residues. CDR3 protein: CASSIGAGTRGYTF.

This clonotype is called medium-sized based on its frequency. The rearrangement uses TRBV27 and TRBJ1-4; lacking DNA, the TRBD1 call made by TCRdb goes unchecked. The germline V gene encodes CDR1 MNHEY and CDR2 SMNVEV (reference sequence). The CDR3 runs to 14 residues. The CDR3 loop is CASSPLGVDEKLFF.

J is TRBJ1-5 and V is TRBV6-1; lacking DNA, the TRBD1 call made by TCRdb goes unchecked. This CDR3 has 16 amino acids. CDR1 and CDR2 from the germline V gene are MNHNS and SASEGT. CDR3 region: CASSRELASNPLPQHF.

The genes are TRBV5-5 and TRBJ1-2. The CDR3 consists of 12 residues. In germline, CDR1 is SGHKS, CDR2 YYEKEE (reference sequence). The CDR3 loop is CASSQGTYGYTF.

This sequence joins TRBV6-6 and TRBJ2-1; TCRdb gives TRBD1 as the D gene, but with no DNA this cannot be confirmed. CDR1 is MNHNY, CDR2 SVGAGI, per germline (reference sequence). This CDR3 has 15 amino acids. This CDR3 is CASSYSTGTGNEQYF.

This clonotype is identified as medium-sized from frequency. This CDR3 is CASSRGDGRGNQPQHF. The V and J genes are TRBV7-9 and TRBJ1-5; TCRdb's D call of TRBD1 is untestable without DNA. This CDR3 is built from 16 residues. The germline CDR1 and CDR2 sequences are SEHNR and FQNEAQ (reference sequence).

Considering frequency, this clonotype is medium-sized (0.01 to 0.1%). The chain couples TRBV19 to TRBJ1-2; TCRdb selects TRBD1, and the lack of DNA leaves this call unchecked. CDR3 length: 13 amino acids. CDR1 and CDR2 (germline): LNHDA, SQIVND (reference sequence). CDR3 residues: CASSITGGYGYTF.

By frequency, this clonotype is medium-sized (0.01 to 0.1%). The V and J genes are TRBV7-9 and TRBJ1-2. Germline V gene lookup returns CDR1 SEHNR and CDR2 FQNEAQ (reference sequence). The CDR3 loop spans 14 amino acids. CDR3 sequence: CASSFSGLNYGYTF.

Measured by frequency, this clonotype is medium-sized. The CDR3: CASKKDRGNTIYF. The gene calls are TRBV6-6 and TRBJ1-3; TCRdb designates TRBD1, a call that cannot be tested without DNA. CDR3 size: 13 residues. Germline V gene data show CDR1 as MNHNY and CDR2 as SVGAGI (reference sequence).

This sequence joins TRBV7-9 and TRBJ2-3. Germline V lookup: CDR1 SEHNR, CDR2 FQNEAQ (reference sequence). The length of the CDR3 is 16 residues. This CDR3 reads CASSPRLTASTDTQYF.